A selection of T cell receptor beta chains follows, all from one sample in a study of control samples from healthy donors and cancer patients. Clones were read by immunoSEQ multiplex PCR, and TCRdb kept only the in-frame ones, dropping some. The profile shows 60,000 to 75,000 clones, roughly nine tenths of them singletons. Sequencing used PBMCs. These receptors were collected from a man in his fifties or sixties with colorectal cancer. Both conserved end residues are part of each CDR3. The order of the fields is clone size, D gene, V gene, J gene, CDR3 DNA, CDR3 protein. A D gene is named only where the DNA matches it firmly. For some rows the clone size is stated as once, few or many, or as a class when expanded; others skip it.

>NA|NA|TRBV19|TRBJ1-2
TGTGCCAGTACCTTCAGGGTGGCAGGTGGCTACACCTTC
CASTFRVAGGYTF
>NA|NA|TRBV15|TRBJ2-3
TGTGCCACCAGCAGAGATTTCGGGGCATGGACAGATACGCAGTATTTT
CATSRDFGAWTDTQYF
>NA|TRBD2|TRBV5-6|TRBJ2-1
TGTGCCAGCAGCGTTGCGGGGGGGCCGTACAATGAGCAGTTCTTC
CASSVAGGPYNEQFF
>NA|TRBD1|TRBV3-1/TRBV3-2|TRBJ1-2
TGTGCCAGCAGCCGCGGACAGGGGAAGGAGGGCTACACCTTC
CASSRGQGKEGYTF
>NA|NA|TRBV9|TRBJ1-2
TGTGCCAGCAGCCCTAAGATAAGACTGCATTCGAACTATGGCTACACCTTC
CASSPKIRLHSNYGYTF
>NA|NA|TRBV4-2|TRBJ2-3
TGTGCCAGCAGCCTCCGGCTGGCTAGCGGCACAGATACGCAGTATTTT
CASSLRLASGTDTQYF
>NA|NA|TRBV27|TRBJ2-6
TGTGCCAGCAGTAACATCGGACGGGGTTCCACTGGGGCCAACGTCCTGACTTTC
CASSNIGRGSTGANVLTF
>NA|TRBD1|TRBV6-5|TRBJ1-5
TGTGCCAGCATGGGACAGGGGGCGCGGCAGCCCCAGCATTTT
CASMGQGARQPQHF
>NA|TRBD1|TRBV6-1|TRBJ1-2
TGTGCCAGCAGTGATGCATTACAGGGGGGTTATGGCTACACCTTC
CASSDALQGGYGYTF
>once|TRBD1|TRBV28|TRBJ2-2
TGTGCCAGCAGTTTGGGGCAGGGGGCCACCGGGGAGCTGTTTTTT
CASSLGQGATGELFF
>NA|NA|TRBV7-3|TRBJ2-1
TGTGCCAGCAGCTTGGTGAGGGGCTCCTACAATGAGCAGTTCTTC
CASSLVRGSYNEQFF
>NA|NA|TRBV19|TRBJ1-4
TGTGCCAGTAGTATAGGGACAACAACTAATGAAAAACTGTTTTTT
CASSIGTTTNEKLFF
>few|NA|TRBV7-9|TRBJ1-1
TGTGCGGCGGGTGTCACTGAAGCTTTCTTT
CAAGVTEAFF
>NA|NA|TRBV11-2|TRBJ2-5
TGTGCCAGCAGCTTAGGGGGCTCCGTGGTGGAGACCCAGTACTTC
CASSLGGSVVETQYF
>NA|TRBD2|TRBV19|TRBJ2-5
TGTGCCAGTAGTATAATGGCTAGCGGTCAAGAGACCCAGTACTTC
CASSIMASGQETQYF
>NA|TRBD1|TRBV7-2|TRBJ2-1
TGTGCCAGCAGCTTATGGACAGGGGACAAATATGAGCAGTTCTTC
CASSLWTGDKYEQFF
>NA|NA|TRBV9|TRBJ1-3
TGTGCCAGCAGCCCGACAGGCCAGAGGGTTTTGACTGGAAACACCATATATTTT
CASSPTGQRVLTGNTIYF
>NA|TRBD2|TRBV4-3|TRBJ2-2
TGCGCCAGCAGACGGACTAGCGGGGTAGGCGCCGGGGAGCTGTTTTTT
CASRRTSGVGAGELFF
>NA|NA|TRBV6-2/TRBV6-3|TRBJ1-1
TGTGCCAGCAGTTACAGGAGGGACTTGAACACTGAAGCTTTCTTT
CASSYRRDLNTEAFF
>NA|NA|TRBV5-4|TRBJ1-2
TGTGCCAGCAGCCGGCCGACAGGTGACTATGGCTACACCTTC
CASSRPTGDYGYTF
>NA|NA|TRBV10-3|TRBJ2-3
TGTGCCACCGGAGGAGGGGACAGAACAGATACGCAGTATTTT
CATGGGDRTDTQYF
>NA|NA|TRBV19|TRBJ2-2
TGTGCCAGTATCCCTCGGGGGCGGGGGAACACCGGGGAGCTGTTTTTT
CASIPRGRGNTGELFF
>NA|NA|TRBV6-1|TRBJ2-7
TGTGCCAGCAGTGAAGTAGTGACACGCTACGAGCAGTACTTC
CASSEVVTRYEQYF